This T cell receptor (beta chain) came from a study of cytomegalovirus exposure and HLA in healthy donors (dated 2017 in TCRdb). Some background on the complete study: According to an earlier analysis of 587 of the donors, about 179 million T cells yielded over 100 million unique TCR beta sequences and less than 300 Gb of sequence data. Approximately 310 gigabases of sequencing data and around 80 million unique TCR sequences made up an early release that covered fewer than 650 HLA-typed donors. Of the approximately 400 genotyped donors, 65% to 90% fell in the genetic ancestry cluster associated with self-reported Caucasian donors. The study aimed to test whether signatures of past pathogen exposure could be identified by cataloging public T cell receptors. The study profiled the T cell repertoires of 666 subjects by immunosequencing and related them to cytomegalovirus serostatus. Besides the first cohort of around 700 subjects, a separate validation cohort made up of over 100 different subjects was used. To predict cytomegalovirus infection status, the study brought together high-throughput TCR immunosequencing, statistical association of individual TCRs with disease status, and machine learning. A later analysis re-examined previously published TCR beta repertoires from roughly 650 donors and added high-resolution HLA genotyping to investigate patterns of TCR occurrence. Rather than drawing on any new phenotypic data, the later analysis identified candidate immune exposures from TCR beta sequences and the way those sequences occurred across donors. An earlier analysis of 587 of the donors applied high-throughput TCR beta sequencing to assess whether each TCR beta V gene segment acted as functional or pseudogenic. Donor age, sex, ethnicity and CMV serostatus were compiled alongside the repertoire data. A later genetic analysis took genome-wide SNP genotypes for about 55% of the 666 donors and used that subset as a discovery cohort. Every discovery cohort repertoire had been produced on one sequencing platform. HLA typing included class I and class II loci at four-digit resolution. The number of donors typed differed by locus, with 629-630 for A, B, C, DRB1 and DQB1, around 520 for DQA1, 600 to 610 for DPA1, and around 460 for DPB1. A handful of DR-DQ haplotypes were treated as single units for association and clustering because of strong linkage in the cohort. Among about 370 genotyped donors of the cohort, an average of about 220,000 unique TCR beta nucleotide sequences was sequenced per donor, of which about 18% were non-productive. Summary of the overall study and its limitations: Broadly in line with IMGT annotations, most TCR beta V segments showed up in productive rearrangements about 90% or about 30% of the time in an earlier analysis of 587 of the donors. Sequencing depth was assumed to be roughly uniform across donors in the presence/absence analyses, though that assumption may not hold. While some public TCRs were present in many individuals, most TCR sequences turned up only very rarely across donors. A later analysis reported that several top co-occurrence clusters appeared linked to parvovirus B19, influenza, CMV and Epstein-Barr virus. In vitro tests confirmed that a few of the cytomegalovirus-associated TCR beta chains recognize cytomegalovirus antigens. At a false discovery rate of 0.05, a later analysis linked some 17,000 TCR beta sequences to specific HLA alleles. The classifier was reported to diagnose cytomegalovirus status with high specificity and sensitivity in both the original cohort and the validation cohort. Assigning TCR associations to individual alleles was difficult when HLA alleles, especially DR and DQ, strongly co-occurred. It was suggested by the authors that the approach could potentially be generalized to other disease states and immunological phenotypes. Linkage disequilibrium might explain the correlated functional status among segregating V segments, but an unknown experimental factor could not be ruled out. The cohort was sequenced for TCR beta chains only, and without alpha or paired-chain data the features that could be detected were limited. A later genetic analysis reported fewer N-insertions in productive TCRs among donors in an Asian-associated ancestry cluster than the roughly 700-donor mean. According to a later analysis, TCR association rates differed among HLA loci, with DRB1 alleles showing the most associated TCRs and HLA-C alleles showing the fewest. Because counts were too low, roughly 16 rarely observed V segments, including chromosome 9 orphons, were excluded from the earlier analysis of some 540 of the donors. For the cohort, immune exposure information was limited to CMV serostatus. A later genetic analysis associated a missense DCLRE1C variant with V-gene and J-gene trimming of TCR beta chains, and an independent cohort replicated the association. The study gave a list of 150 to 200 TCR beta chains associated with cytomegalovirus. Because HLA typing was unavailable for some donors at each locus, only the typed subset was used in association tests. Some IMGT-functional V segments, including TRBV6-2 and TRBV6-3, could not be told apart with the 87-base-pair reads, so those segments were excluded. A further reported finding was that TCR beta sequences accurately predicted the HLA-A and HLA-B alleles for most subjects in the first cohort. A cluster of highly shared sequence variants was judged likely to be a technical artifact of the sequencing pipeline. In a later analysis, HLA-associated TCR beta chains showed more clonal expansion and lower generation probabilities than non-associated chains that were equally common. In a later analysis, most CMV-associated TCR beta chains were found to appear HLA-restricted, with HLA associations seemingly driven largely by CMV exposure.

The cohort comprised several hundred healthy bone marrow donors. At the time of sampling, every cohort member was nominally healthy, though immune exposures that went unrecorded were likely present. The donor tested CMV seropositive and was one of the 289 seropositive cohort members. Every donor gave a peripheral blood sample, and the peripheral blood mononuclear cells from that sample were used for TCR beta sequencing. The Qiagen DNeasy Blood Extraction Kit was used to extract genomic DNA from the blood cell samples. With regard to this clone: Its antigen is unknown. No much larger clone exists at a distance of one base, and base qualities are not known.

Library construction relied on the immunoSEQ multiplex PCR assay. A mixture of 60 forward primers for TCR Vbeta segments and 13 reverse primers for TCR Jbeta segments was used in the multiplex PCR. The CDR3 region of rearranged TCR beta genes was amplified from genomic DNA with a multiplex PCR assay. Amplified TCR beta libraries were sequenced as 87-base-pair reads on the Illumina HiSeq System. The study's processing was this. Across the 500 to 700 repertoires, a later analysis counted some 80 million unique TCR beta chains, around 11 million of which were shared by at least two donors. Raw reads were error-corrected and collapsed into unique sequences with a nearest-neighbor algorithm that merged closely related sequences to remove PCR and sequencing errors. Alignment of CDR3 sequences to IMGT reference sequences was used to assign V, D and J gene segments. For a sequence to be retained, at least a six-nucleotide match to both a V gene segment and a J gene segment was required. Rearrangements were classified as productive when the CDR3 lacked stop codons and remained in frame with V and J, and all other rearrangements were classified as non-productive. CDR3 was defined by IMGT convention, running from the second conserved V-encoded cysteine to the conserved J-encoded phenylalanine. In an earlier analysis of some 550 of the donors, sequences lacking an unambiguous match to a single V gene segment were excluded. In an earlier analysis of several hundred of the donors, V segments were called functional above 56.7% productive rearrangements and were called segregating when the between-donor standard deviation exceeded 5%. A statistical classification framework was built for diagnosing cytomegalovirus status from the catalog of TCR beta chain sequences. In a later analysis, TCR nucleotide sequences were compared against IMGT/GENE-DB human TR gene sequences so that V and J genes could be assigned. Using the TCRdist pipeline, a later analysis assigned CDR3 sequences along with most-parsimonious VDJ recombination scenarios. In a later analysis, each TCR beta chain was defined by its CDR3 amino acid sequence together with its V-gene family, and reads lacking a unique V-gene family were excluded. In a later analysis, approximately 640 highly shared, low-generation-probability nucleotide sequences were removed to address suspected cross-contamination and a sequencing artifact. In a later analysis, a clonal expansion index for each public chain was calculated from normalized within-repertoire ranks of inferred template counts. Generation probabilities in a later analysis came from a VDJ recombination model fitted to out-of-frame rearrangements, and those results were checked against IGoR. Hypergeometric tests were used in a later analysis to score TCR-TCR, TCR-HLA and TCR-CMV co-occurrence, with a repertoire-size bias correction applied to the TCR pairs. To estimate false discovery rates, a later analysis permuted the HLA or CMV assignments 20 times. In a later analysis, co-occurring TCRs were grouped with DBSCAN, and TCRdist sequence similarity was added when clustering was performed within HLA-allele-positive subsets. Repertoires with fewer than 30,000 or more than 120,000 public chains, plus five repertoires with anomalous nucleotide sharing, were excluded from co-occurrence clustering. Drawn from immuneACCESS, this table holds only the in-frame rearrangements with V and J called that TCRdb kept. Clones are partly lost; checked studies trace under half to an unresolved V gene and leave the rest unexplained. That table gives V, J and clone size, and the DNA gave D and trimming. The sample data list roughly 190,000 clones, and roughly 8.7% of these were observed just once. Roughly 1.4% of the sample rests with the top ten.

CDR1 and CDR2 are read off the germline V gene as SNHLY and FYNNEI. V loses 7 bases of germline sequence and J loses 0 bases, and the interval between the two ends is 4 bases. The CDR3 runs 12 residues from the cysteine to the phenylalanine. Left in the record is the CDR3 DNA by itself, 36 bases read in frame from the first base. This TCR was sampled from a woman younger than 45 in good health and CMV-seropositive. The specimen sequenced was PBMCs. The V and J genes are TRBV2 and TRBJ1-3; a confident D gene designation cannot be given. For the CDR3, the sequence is CASTISGNTIYF. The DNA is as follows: TGTGCCAGCACCATCTCTGGAAACACCATATATTTT. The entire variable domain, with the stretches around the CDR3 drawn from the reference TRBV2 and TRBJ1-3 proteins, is EPEVTQTPSHQVTQMGQEVILRCVPISNHLYFYWYRQILGQKVEFLVSFYNNEISEKSEIFDDQFSVERPDGSNFTLKIRSTKLEDSAMYFCASTISGNTIYFGEGSWLTVV.